A single T cell receptor (beta chain) is shown here with its context. The clone's antigen remains unknown. Per-base qualities were not stored, and no clone one base away is much larger. These data originate in a study of blood T cell repertoires in COVID-19 (TCRdb year 2020). Study-wide context: The collaborator samples originated in the United States, Italy and Spain and spanned the acute and convalescent phases of COVID-19. The material from the prospective study consisted of cDNA or gDNA derived from T cells, B-cell-depleted T cells, or PBMCs. Where available, HLA class I and class II types were obtained from metadata supplied by the sample provider rather than from assay-based typing. Samples came from the ongoing ImmuneRACE study (first 160 participants) plus 1,254 subjects from 6 global collaborators. Deeply sampled blood TCRbeta repertoires from subjects exposed to, actively infected with, or recovered from COVID-19 were included in the dataset. The repertoires were made available in a free public database intended to serve as a resource for research on the immune response to SARS-CoV-2. The sample metadata nearly always contained a de-identified subject ID, COVID-19 status, age in years and sex.

Inclusive of the bounding cysteine and phenylalanine, the CDR3 is 17 residues long. Here the CDR3 DNA is all that survives: 51 bases in frame from base 1. V and J lose 0 bases and 7 bases, and a span of 16 bases separates them. CDR1 and CDR2 were assigned from the germline V gene (reference sequence) as PRHDT and FYEKMQ. TCRbeta CDR3 regions were amplified from genomic DNA by means of the immunoSEQ Assay, a bias-controlled multiplex PCR. The authors' analysis ran thus. Within the assay, amplification of reference gene primers was used to estimate how many nucleated cells each sample contained. To quantify the absolute abundance of each unique TCRbeta CDR3 rearrangement, sequence reads were collapsed and filtered. For each sample, productive Simpson clonality was calculated as the square root of Simpson's diversity index across productive rearrangements. Not all clones reach the TCRdb copy of this immuneACCESS table, which keeps in-frame sequences only. Checked studies attribute under half of the gap to unresolved V genes and leave the rest unexplained. V and J calls and clone size come straight from that table; D and trimming were deduced from the DNA. The sample has roughly 150,000 clones on record, 80% to 90% of them singletons. The ten largest account for roughly 18% of the sample.

What the work shows at the level of the full study, not this receptor alone: The amount of clinical and demographic metadata varied by source and participant and was provided uncurated.

Collaborating institutions collected whole blood in K2EDTA tubes following their own protocols. Collaborator samples were shipped for TCRbeta analysis as frozen whole blood, isolated PBMCs, or DNA extracted from either sample type. Material for sequencing was peripheral blood. The clonotype originates from an elderly woman with acute or convalescent COVID-19. The chain is encoded by TRBV13 joined to TRBJ1-6; a weak D assignment points to TRBD1 (6 bases agree). CDR3 sequence: CASSLGPTGSRNSPLHF. DNA sequence: TGTGCCAGCAGCTTAGGCCCCACAGGGAGCCGCAATTCACCCCTCCACTTT.